This T cell receptor (beta chain) is from a study of CD8+ T cells in alopecia areata. As the sequencing template, cDNA was produced by extracting RNA and reverse transcribing it. Profiling relied on immunoSEQ multiplex PCR, and the TCRdb table lists in-frame clones only, not all of them. This table has 35,000 to 45,000 clones, roughly 92% appearing once. The CDR3 covers 18 residues. Germline V gene lookup returns CDR1 LNHDA and CDR2 SQIVND (reference sequence). J was trimmed by 1 base and V by 5 bases; bases with no gene match: 8. Treatment here: oral pan-JAK inhibitor, 5-10 mg twice daily. As for this clone: The antigen remains undetermined.

Study observations and caveats: One nonresponder leaves baseline CD8+ expansion's link to response uncertain.

The sequence was obtained from a human donor with alopecia areata. The V and J genes are TRBV19 and TRBJ2-1; 13 bases line up with TRBD2. The material was CD8+ T cells sorted from blood, obtained at week 24, from a patient treated with tofacitinib. CDR3 nucleotides: TGTGCCAGTAGTGTGACTAGCGGGGGGCAAGGGTCCTACAATGAGCAGTTCTTC. Translated: CASSVTSGGQGSYNEQFF.